Listed here are 27 T cell receptor beta chains from one sample, sequenced in a study of blood T cell repertoires in COVID-19. Some clones are missing from TCRdb's copy, which holds only in-frame ones; the method was immunoSEQ multiplex PCR. The data show a few hundred thousand clones, 90% seen once. Source material: peripheral blood. The receptors were gathered from a middle-aged woman with COVID-19, enrolled during active disease.

This sequence joins TRBV28 and TRBJ2-2; tentatively, D is TRBD2 (5 bases). Germline V lookup: CDR1 MDHEN, CDR2 SYDVKM. Trimming pared 8 bases from V and 1 base from J, leaving 11 bases between. The CDR3 loop spans 14 amino acids. The CDR3 region has the DNA TGTGCCAGCTTGCCCGGGGTGAACACCGGGGAGCTGTTTTTT. This translates into CASLPGVNTGELFF.

The chain combines TRBV12-1 with TRBJ1-2; the D call TRBD1 from the table was never checked on the DNA. TRBV12-1 is annotated as a pseudogene. The CDR3 totals 16 residues. DNA of the CDR3: TGTGCCAGCAGCTTTGCGAGGACACATATCAACTATGGCTACACCTTC. This translates into CASSFARTHINYGYTF.

The chain joins TRBV7-3 to TRBJ2-1, with 8 nucleotides matching TRBD2. The CDR3 contains 15 residues. Germline V gene sequence: CDR1 SGHTA, CDR2 FQGTGA. Losses at the gene ends were 5 bases for V and 0 bases for J; bases not matched to a gene: 3. CDR3 DNA: TGTGCCAGCAGCCTACTAGCGGACTCCTACAATGAGCAGTTCTTC. Protein sequence: CASSLLADSYNEQFF.

This clone was counted a single time. The rearrangement links TRBV7-2 to TRBJ2-2; perhaps TRBD2 as D (6 bases). The CDR3 covers 13 residues. CDR1 is SGHTA, CDR2 FQGNSA, per germline. Trimming pared 6 bases from V and 3 bases from J, leaving 8 bases between. Written as DNA, the CDR3 is TGTGCCAGCAGTTGGAGGGACACCGGGGAGCTGTTTTTT. This codes for CASSWRDTGELFF.

The gene calls are TRBV19 and TRBJ1-5; D is undetermined. Germline loops: CDR1 LNHDA, CDR2 SQIVND (reference sequence). The CDR3 extends over 14 amino acids. V lost 4 bases and J 2 bases, leaving 9 bases between the germline ends. CDR3 in amino acids: CASSTSGGNQPQHF. CDR3 DNA: TGTGCCAGTAGTACCTCGGGAGGCAATCAGCCCCAGCATTTT.

This sequence joins TRBV7-8 and TRBJ2-1; tentative D call: TRBD1 (5 bases). V was pared by 5 bases and J by 12 bases, with 26 bases between. CDR3 length equals 16 residues. Germline CDR1 and CDR2: SGHVS and FQNEAQ. The CDR3 sequence is CASSLLRGGLTIGQFF. The CDR3 region has the DNA TGTGCCAGCAGCCTCCTTAGGGGTGGATTAACAATTGGGCAGTTCTTC.

The chain is built from TRBV5-1 and TRBJ2-5, with D possibly TRBD2 on 6 matching bases. V was cut by 2 bases and J by 2 bases, with 13 bases left in between. This CDR3 comprises 15 residues. Germline CDR1 and CDR2: SGHRS and YFSETQ. The CDR3 is CASSFGGGQQETQYF. The CDR3 nucleotides are TGCGCCAGCAGCTTCGGGGGAGGACAACAAGAGACCCAGTACTTC.

The CDR3 loop is CASSRIRDRDSPLHF. The CDR3 coding sequence is TGCGCCAGCAGCCGAATCCGGGACAGGGATTCACCCCTCCACTTT. The genes are TRBV4-1 and TRBJ1-6; 9 nucleotides align to TRBD1. This CDR3 contains 15 residues. CDR1 and CDR2 from the germline V gene are MGHRA and YSYEKL. The V segment lost 4 bases and the J segment 8 bases; nucleotides outside the gene matches: 6.

The CDR3 region has the DNA TGTGCCAGCCGGGCAGGGCTGAGAGGAGAGCAGTACTTC. Translation: CASRAGLRGEQYF. The chain employs TRBV11-2 and TRBJ2-7; D may be TRBD1 (5 bases). V was shortened by 8 bases and J by 7 bases, with 18 bases between the two germline ends. CDR3 size: 13 residues. Germline assignment: CDR1 SGHAT and CDR2 FQNNGV.

V usage is TRBV18 and J usage is TRBJ1-4; D is unresolved. The CDR3 extends over 11 amino acids. Per the germline V gene, CDR1 is KGHSH and CDR2 is LQKENI. V lost 3 bases to trimming and J lost 10 bases, with 6 bases between them. CDR3 sequence reads: CASSPGPKLFF. CDR3 DNA: TGTGCCAGCTCACCGGGCCCAAAACTGTTTTTT. Full variable domain (remainder filled in from reference TRBV18 and TRBJ1-4): NAGVMQNPRHLVRRRGQEARLRCSPMKGHSHVYWYRQLPEEGLKFMVYLQKENIIDESGMPKERFSAEFPKEGPSILRIQQVVRGDSAAYFCASSPGPKLFFGSGTQLSVL.

This chain connects TRBV7-6 to TRBJ2-4; TRBD2 agrees at 8 bases. The CDR3 is 17 residues long. Trimming took 5 bases from V and 2 from J; bases not matched to a gene: 11. From germline, CDR1 is SGHVS and CDR2 FNYEAQ. Written as DNA, the CDR3 is TGTGCCAGCAGCGCCCGGGGGGGGGATTGGACCAAAAACATTCAGTACTTC. Translation: CASSARGGDWTKNIQYF.

The chain has TRBV5-1 and TRBJ2-1; 9 bases agree with TRBD2. After removal of 0 bases from V and 6 bases from J, the junction contained 4 bases not matched to a gene. This CDR3 spans 15 amino acids. Germline lookup yields CDR1 SGHRS and CDR2 YFSETQ. The CDR3 DNA sequence: TGCGCCAGCAGCTTGGCGGTAGCGGGAGTCAATGAGCAGTTCTTC. Amino acid sequence: CASSLAVAGVNEQFF. The variable domain in full, completed from reference TRBV5-1 and TRBJ2-1, reads KAGVTQTPRYLIKTRGQQVTLSCSPISGHRSVSWYQQTPGQGLQFLFEYFSETQRNKGNFPGRFSGRQFSNSRSEMNVSTLELGDSALYLCASSLAVAGVNEQFFGPGTRLTVL.

This chain connects TRBV28 to TRBJ1-1, with D unresolved. The germline V and J ends were trimmed by 5 bases and 7 bases, with 17 bases remaining between them. The CDR3 sequence is 14 residues long. Germline V gene data show CDR1 as MDHEN and CDR2 as SYDVKM. The CDR3 nucleotides are TGTGCCAGCAGTCCCCCAGCCGGGGTCGATGAAGCTTTCTTT. It translates to CASSPPAGVDEAFF.

This clone was seen a handful of times. V and J are TRBV19 and TRBJ1-5, with 8 bases identical to TRBD1. Germline V CDR1 and CDR2: LNHDA, SQIVND (reference sequence). V dropped 1 base and J dropped 3; count of bases not matched to a gene: 11. The CDR3 runs to 18 residues. This CDR3 reads CASSIASDREGVNQPQHF. DNA of the CDR3: TGTGCCAGTAGTATAGCGTCGGACAGGGAAGGTGTCAATCAGCCCCAGCATTTT.

The chain is built from TRBV4-1 and TRBJ1-4, with D unclear. Trimming cost V 0 bases and J 4 bases, with 6 bases left between them. In germline, CDR1 is MGHRA, CDR2 YSYEKL. CDR3 size: 14 residues. Written as DNA, the CDR3 is TGCGCCAGCAGCCAAGAACAGTTTAATGAAAAACTGTTTTTT. It is translated as CASSQEQFNEKLFF.

This sequence joins TRBV9 and TRBJ1-1; D remains unclear. The CDR3 loop spans 14 amino acids. Per germline, CDR1 SGDLS and CDR2 YYNGEE. V lost 1 base and J 5 bases, leaving 12 bases between the germline ends. The CDR3 sequence: CASSVLGGGTEAFF. Written as DNA, the CDR3 is TGTGCCAGCAGCGTACTGGGTGGAGGAACTGAAGCTTTCTTT. Together with reference TRBV9 and TRBJ1-1, the CDR3 gives the full variable domain: DSGVTQTPKHLITATGQRVTLRCSPRSGDLSVYWYQQSLDQGLQFLIQYYNGEERAKGNILERFSAQQFPDLHSELNLSSLELGDSALYFCASSVLGGGTEAFFGQGTRLTVV.

This rearrangement joins TRBV18 to TRBJ2-5; TRBD1 matches at 8 bases. The CDR3 runs to 18 residues. Trimming removed 6 bases from V and 1 base from J; junction bases left unmatched: 16. Germline V gene data show CDR1 as KGHSH and CDR2 as LQKENI. The DNA for the CDR3 is TGTGCCAGCTCCCCCCCGGGACAGGATCCAGCAGCCCAAGAGACCCAGTACTTC. This encodes CASSPPGQDPAAQETQYF. The whole variable domain, filled in from reference TRBV18 and TRBJ2-5, reads NAGVMQNPRHLVRRRGQEARLRCSPMKGHSHVYWYRQLPEEGLKFMVYLQKENIIDESGMPKERFSAEFPKEGPSILRIQQVVRGDSAAYFCASSPPGQDPAAQETQYFGPGTRLLVL.

The chain links TRBV6-5 to TRBJ2-5, with 8 positions matching TRBD2. The CDR3 runs 13 residues. With V trimmed by 7 bases and J by 3 bases, 4 bases remained unmatched. CDR1 and CDR2 (germline): MNHEY, SVGAGI. The CDR3 loop is CASNSLAEETQYF. The CDR3 nucleotides read TGTGCCAGCAACTCACTAGCGGAAGAGACCCAGTACTTC.

This chain connects TRBV2 to TRBJ2-5; TRBD1 matches at 7 bases. Germline values: CDR1 SNHLY, CDR2 FYNNEI. CDR3 size: 15 residues. V lost 2 bases, J lost 5 bases, and 8 bases stayed unmatched. This chain's CDR3 is CASSETGGRGETQYF. CDR3 bases: TGTGCCAGCAGTGAAACGGGCGGCAGGGGGGAGACCCAGTACTTC.

The genes are TRBV5-1 and TRBJ1-4; TRBD1 is a possible D gene (5 bases). The CDR3 runs 17 residues. The V end lost 4 bases, the J end lost 7 bases, and 23 bases lay between the germline ends. In germline, CDR1 is SGHRS, CDR2 YFSETQ. Written as DNA, the CDR3 is TGCGCCAGCAGCCGAACAGGACTACTCTCCACTGGTGAAAAACTGTTTTTT. Translating gives CASSRTGLLSTGEKLFF.

The V call is TRBV6-5, the J call TRBJ2-1, with 9 bases lining up with TRBD1. Germline V CDR1 and CDR2: MNHEY, SVGAGI. J gave up 6 bases and V 2 bases, and 5 bases lay outside the gene matches. The CDR3 extends over 15 amino acids. This CDR3 is CASSYPGQGSNEQFF. CDR3 bases: TGTGCCAGCAGTTACCCAGGACAGGGGAGCAATGAGCAGTTCTTC.

This clone was counted once. The chain combines TRBV7-2 with TRBJ1-6; TRBD1 is a possible D gene (6 bases). CDR3 length equals 15 residues. Trimming removed 5 bases at V and 8 bases at J, with 16 bases between. CDR1 is SGHTA, CDR2 FQGNSA, per germline. The CDR3 DNA sequence: TGTGCCAGCAGCCCAAATACCGCAGGGGATTCACCCCTCCACTTT. It codes for CASSPNTAGDSPLHF.

The chain joins TRBV5-1 to TRBJ2-7; 8 positions agree with TRBD2. Unmatched junction bases numbered 16, after V lost 4 bases and J lost 7 bases. Germline V gene sequence: CDR1 SGHRS, CDR2 YFSETQ. The CDR3 is 16 amino acids. The CDR3 reads CASSIHRGGAPREQYF. The DNA of the CDR3 is TGCGCCAGCAGCATACACCGGGGGGGAGCCCCTAGGGAGCAGTACTTC.

V is TRBV29-1 and J is TRBJ1-1; 7 bases map to TRBD1. Germline CDR1 and CDR2: SQVTM and ANQGSEA. The trim removed 6 bases at V and 5 bases at J, leaving 3 bases unmatched. This CDR3 region has 11 residues. The CDR3 nucleotides read TGCAGCGTCGGGACAGCTACTGAAGCTTTCTTT. This gives the protein CSVGTATEAFF.

The rearrangement links TRBV7-9 to TRBJ2-7; TRBD1 is a possible D gene (6 bases). V shed 1 base and J shed 6 bases, with 16 bases lying between them. Germline loops: CDR1 SEHNR, CDR2 FQNEAQ (reference sequence). This CDR3 spans 15 amino acids. In nucleotides, the CDR3 is TGTGCCAGCAGCTTAGGTCCCCAGGGGTTCGGCGAGCAGTACTTC. Translated: CASSLGPQGFGEQYF.

The chain employs TRBV29-1 and TRBJ1-1, with D possibly TRBD1 on 6 matching bases. Germline V gives CDR1 SQVTM, CDR2 ANQGSEA. V was trimmed by 6 bases and J by 1 base, leaving 12 bases between them. The CDR3 has 13 amino acids. CDR3: CSVDPTGNTEAFF. The CDR3 DNA sequence: TGCAGCGTGGACCCGACAGGGAACACTGAAGCTTTCTTT.

The J gene is TRBJ1-1, the V gene TRBV2, with a tentative D call TRBD1 (6 bases). CDR3 length: 12 residues. CDR1 SNHLY and CDR2 FYNNEI come from the germline V gene. V lost 7 bases and J lost 3, with 9 bases in between. The CDR3 coding sequence is TGTGCCAGCATCTACAGGGACACTGAAGCTTTCTTT. Translated: CASIYRDTEAFF.